The 20 T cell receptor beta chains given below trace back to one sample, sequenced in a study of cytomegalovirus exposure and HLA in healthy donors. The PCR used 60 Vbeta and 13 Jbeta primers. Clones were sequenced by immunoSEQ multiplex PCR, and TCRdb holds only the in-frame ones, with some missing. Among about 120,000 clones listed, 70% to 85% were seen once. Sequencing input: PBMCs. Receptors were obtained from a woman between 45 and 65 years old in good health and CMV-seronegative.

The CDR3 DNA is TGTGCCAGCAGCAAGACTAGCGGAGTAACCTACGAGCAGTACTTC. It is translated as CASSKTSGVTYEQYF. The gene calls are TRBV7-9 and TRBJ2-7; 9 positions agree with TRBD2. The germline V gene has CDR1 SEHNR and CDR2 FQNEAQ (reference sequence). Trimming at V came to 5 bases and at J to 2 bases, leaving 7 bases not matched to a gene. This CDR3 is built from 15 residues.

Written as DNA, the CDR3 is TGTGCCAGCAGCTTACGTGGATCAACGGCCCTCGGGACTGAAGCTTTCTTT. Translating gives CASSLRGSTALGTEAFF. J is TRBJ1-1 and V is TRBV11-1; D gene ambiguous. From germline, CDR1 is SGHAT and CDR2 FQDESV (reference sequence). V gave up 2 bases and J gave up 5 bases, with 21 bases separating them. The CDR3 is 17 residues long.

The chain joins TRBV30 to TRBJ1-2; 9 bases are shared with TRBD1. Germline assignment: CDR1 GTSNPN and CDR2 SVGIG (reference sequence). CDR3 length equals 15 residues. V lost 5 bases, J lost 5 bases, and 12 bases stayed unmatched. The CDR3 region has the DNA TGTGCCTGGGCATCGGGACAGGGTGTTTGGTATGGCTACACCTTC. It is translated as CAWASGQGVWYGYTF.

This chain uses TRBV9 with TRBJ2-2; unclear D gene. CDR1 and CDR2 (germline): SGDLS, YYNGEE. The germline V and J ends were trimmed by 2 bases and 2 bases, with 4 bases remaining between them. The CDR3 loop spans 13 amino acids. This CDR3 is CASSVYNTGELFF. The CDR3 DNA follows: TGTGCCAGCAGCGTCTACAACACCGGGGAGCTGTTTTTT.

The chain has TRBV7-2 and TRBJ2-3; perhaps TRBD2 as D (6 bases). Germline V CDR1 and CDR2: SGHTA, FQGNSA. The CDR3 has 14 amino acids. Deletions cut 5 bases from V and 6 bases from J, with 15 bases between. CDR3 sequence: CASSPGVAGDTQYF. CDR3 in DNA: TGTGCCAGCAGCCCCGGGGTGGCGGGGGATACGCAGTATTTT.

The genes are TRBV7-8 and TRBJ1-5; D is uncertain. There are 16 residues in the CDR3. Between the trimmed V and J ends, which lost 3 bases and 1 base, there was a span of 13 bases. Germline CDR1 is SGHVS and CDR2 is FQNEAQ. The CDR3 DNA reads TGTGCCAGCAGCTTTGAGCGTTCACTAAGCAATCAGCCCCAGCATTTT. Protein product: CASSFERSLSNQPQHF.

This clone appeared once. V and J are TRBV18 and TRBJ1-2; D is unresolved. Per the germline V gene, CDR1 is KGHSH and CDR2 is LQKENI. The CDR3 consists of 16 residues. V was pared by 6 bases and J by 6 bases, with 23 bases between. The CDR3 DNA reads as TGTGCCAGCTCCCCGGGAAGGCAATCATCCTGGGATGGCTACACCTTC. This translates into CASSPGRQSSWDGYTF.

This clone was detected a few times. V is TRBV23-1 and J is TRBJ2-7; D possibly corresponds to TRBD2 (6 bases). TRBV23-1 is filed as an ORF, its function uncertain. The CDR3 is 13 residues long. CDR3 loop: CPGEDKGIYEQYF. CDR3 DNA: TGCCCTGGGGAGGACAAGGGGATCTACGAGCAGTACTTC.

This clone was detected only a few times. The gene calls are TRBV30 and TRBJ1-6; D ambiguous. Germline lookup yields CDR1 GTSNPN and CDR2 SVGIG (reference sequence). V was pared by 3 bases and J by 0 bases, with 12 bases between. The CDR3 sequence is 16 residues long. The CDR3, as DNA: TGTGCCTGGAGAATAAGTATGAGCTCCTATAATTCACCCCTCCACTTT. It is translated as CAWRISMSSYNSPLHF.

This clone occurred a few times. The rearrangement joins TRBV18 to TRBJ2-3; 8 bases map to TRBD2. From germline, CDR1 is KGHSH and CDR2 LQKENI. The CDR3 contains 14 residues. Trimming at V came to 5 bases and at J to 5 bases, leaving 6 bases not matched to a gene. CDR3 coding DNA: TGTGCCAGCTCATCGCGGGAGGTCGGAGATACGCAGTATTTT. It specifies CASSSREVGDTQYF. The variable domain in full, completed from reference TRBV18 and TRBJ2-3, reads NAGVMQNPRHLVRRRGQEARLRCSPMKGHSHVYWYRQLPEEGLKFMVYLQKENIIDESGMPKERFSAEFPKEGPSILRIQQVVRGDSAAYFCASSSREVGDTQYFGPGTRLTVL.

The V call is TRBV4-1, the J call TRBJ2-1; 13 bases align to TRBD2. CDR3 length equals 17 residues. Germline V gives CDR1 MGHRA, CDR2 YSYEKL. The V and J ends lost 4 bases and 7 bases, in that order; junction bases with no gene match: 10. The CDR3 nucleotides are TGCGCCAGCAGCCGGATAGCGACTAGCGGGAGGCCGAATGAGCAGTTCTTC. It codes for CASSRIATSGRPNEQFF.

The table lists this clone with a count of one. This chain connects TRBV19 to TRBJ1-1; unclear D gene. The ends were cut back, 5 bases at V and 6 bases at J, with 16 bases in the middle. Per germline, CDR1 LNHDA and CDR2 SQIVND (reference sequence). This CDR3 comprises 14 residues. The CDR3 DNA sequence: TGTGCCAGTAGTGAGAGCGGCCTTATTTCTGAAGCTTTCTTT. As protein: CASSESGLISEAFF. The full variable domain, completed using reference TRBV19 and TRBJ1-1, is DGGITQSPKYLFRKEGQNVTLSCEQNLNHDAMYWYRQDPGQGLRLIYYSQIVNDFQKGDIAEGYSVSREKKESFPLTVTSAQKNPTAFYLCASSESGLISEAFFGQGTRLTVV.

The chain carries TRBV6-5 and TRBJ2-1; tentatively, D is TRBD2 (6 bases). CDR1 is MNHEY, CDR2 SVGAGI, per germline. The CDR3 is 14 residues long. Deletions cut 2 bases from V and 4 bases from J, with 9 bases between. CDR3 bases: TGTGCCAGCAGTTACGGCGGGGAGTACAATGAGCAGTTCTTC. Its protein is CASSYGGEYNEQFF.

The chain recombines TRBV14 with TRBJ2-1, with D hard to call. The CDR3 consists of 12 residues. CDR1 and CDR2 (germline): SGHDN, FVKESK. V was cut by 3 bases and J by 5 bases, with 5 bases left in between. CDR3 DNA: TGTGCCAGCAGCCATATCGACAATGAGCAGTTCTTC. It encodes CASSHIDNEQFF.

The rearrangement joins TRBV14 to TRBJ2-1, with 7 nucleotides matching TRBD2. The CDR3 totals 14 residues. J lost 5 bases, V lost 6 bases, and 7 bases had no gene match. CDR1 and CDR2 (germline): SGHDN, FVKESK. The CDR3 region has the DNA TGTGCCAGCAGAAGCGGGGTTCTGAACAATGAGCAGTTCTTC. Translated, it gives CASRSGVLNNEQFF.

V is TRBV7-2 and J is TRBJ2-7; 9 bases align to TRBD1. CDR1 SGHTA and CDR2 FQGNSA come from the germline V gene. This CDR3 contains 14 residues. Losses at the gene ends were 5 bases for V and 3 bases for J; bases not matched to a gene: 5. The CDR3 is CASSPGTGRYEQYF. The CDR3 DNA follows: TGTGCCAGCAGCCCCGGGACAGGGCGCTACGAGCAGTACTTC.

CDR3 sequence reads: CASSVGLAGAETQYF. CDR3 nucleotides: TGTGCCAGCAGCGTAGGACTAGCGGGAGCAGAGACCCAGTACTTC. The genes are TRBV9 and TRBJ2-5, with 12 bases lining up with TRBD2. This CDR3 is 15 amino acids long. J gave up 4 bases and V 0 bases, and 1 base lay outside the gene matches. Germline V gene data show CDR1 as SGDLS and CDR2 as YYNGEE.

The chain carries TRBV7-2 and TRBJ1-1, with a possible D match to TRBD1 (5 bases). Trimming cost V 5 bases and J 3 bases, with 13 bases left between them. Looked up from germline, CDR1 is SGHTA and CDR2 is FQGNSA. This CDR3 has 14 residues. The CDR3 DNA reads TGTGCCAGCAGCCCAGGGTACAGTCACACTGAAGCTTTCTTT. It yields the protein CASSPGYSHTEAFF.

With respect to this clone: The junction and the germline gene differ at one end; a read error may be behind it. The chain combines TRBV19 with TRBJ2-5, with D possibly being TRBD2 (7 bases). The CDR3 length is 17 residues. In germline, CDR1 is LNHDA, CDR2 SQIVND (reference sequence). CDR3 residues: CASSETGVGSSGEAQYF. The CDR3 nucleotides read TGTGCCAGTAGCGAGACAGGAGTTGGGTCTAGCGGAGAGGCCCAGTACTTC.

The rearrangement joins TRBV1 to TRBJ2-1; the D call of TRBD2 is as the table states it, not checked on the DNA. TRBV1 is deemed a pseudogene. The CDR3 runs 13 residues. The CDR3 sequence: CTSSHLSLNEQFF. The CDR3 DNA reads as TGCACCAGCAGCCACCTTTCCTTAAATGAGCAGTTCTTC.